This T cell receptor beta chain was profiled in a study of radiotherapy plus CTLA-4 blockade in lung cancer. About the research overall: Objective responses emerged in about 20% of patients, and about 30% attained disease control.

A remark on this clone: Its specificity is unknown.

The study treated chemo-refractory metastatic non-small-cell lung cancer patients with focal radiation plus ipilimumab CTLA-4 blockade. Clones were sequenced by immunoSEQ multiplex PCR, and TCRdb holds only the in-frame ones, with some missing. The data show about 67,000 clones, roughly four fifths seen once. V lost 4 bases, J lost 11 bases, and 4 bases stayed unmatched. CDR1 SGHNT and CDR2 YYREEE come from the germline V gene (reference sequence). The CDR3 length is 11 residues. General observations from the study: Radiotherapy was combined with ipilimumab, and tumor-derived TCR clones then expanded in blood.

The source was peripheral blood, collected from a patient treated with radiotherapy plus ipilimumab. The sequence came from a human donor with non-small cell lung cancer whose response to radiotherapy plus ipilimumab could not be evaluated. Some clones in this sample may be carry-over from other donors' samples. The rearrangement joins TRBV5-4 to TRBJ2-5, with TRBD1 matching over 8 bases. The CDR3 DNA follows: TGTGCCAGCAGCATGGACAGGGAGCAGTACTTC. It translates to CASSMDREQYF. The full variable domain, completed using reference TRBV5-4 and TRBJ2-5, is ETGVTQSPTHLIKTRGQQVTLRCSSQSGHNTVSWYQQALGQGPQFIFQYYREEENGRGNFPPRFSGLQFPNYSSELNVNALELDDSALYLCASSMDREQYFGPGTRLLVL.